A single sample gave rise to the 27 T cell receptor beta chains below, sequenced in a study of cytomegalovirus exposure and HLA in healthy donors. PCR employed 60 Vbeta and 13 Jbeta primers. Profiling relied on immunoSEQ multiplex PCR, and the TCRdb table lists in-frame clones only, not all of them. The sample lists around 150,000 clones, approximately 80% occurring once. Sequencing was done on a sample of PBMCs. These receptors came from a middle-aged man in good health and CMV-seronegative.

J is TRBJ2-3 and V is TRBV19; no firm D call. The CDR3 loop spans 12 amino acids. Germline V gene data show CDR1 as LNHDA and CDR2 as SQIVND (reference sequence). V was cut by 4 bases and J by 6 bases, with 8 bases left in between. This CDR3 reads CASSNVRDTQYF. CDR3 sequence (DNA): TGTGCCAGTAGTAATGTTCGGGATACGCAGTATTTT.

The chain is built from TRBV5-6 and TRBJ1-1; 7 bases are a match to TRBD1. J was trimmed by 1 base and V by 1 base; bases with no gene match: 7. This CDR3 has 16 amino acids. Germline CDR1 and CDR2: SGHDT and YYEEEE. The CDR3, as DNA: TGTGCCAGCAGCTTGTTTAGTCCAGGGGGGAACACTGAAGCTTTCTTT. It specifies CASSLFSPGGNTEAFF. The full variable domain, rest sourced from reference TRBV5-6 and TRBJ1-1, is DAGVTQSPTHLIKTRGQQVTLRCSPKSGHDTVSWYQQALGQGPQFIFQYYEEEERQRGNFPDRFSGHQFPNYSSELNVNALLLGDSALYLCASSLFSPGGNTEAFFGQGTRLTVV.

The V call is TRBV7-2, the J call TRBJ2-1; D unresolved. The CDR3 totals 13 residues. The V end was cut by 1 base, the J end by 6 bases, with 7 bases between. Per the germline V gene, CDR1 is SGHTA and CDR2 is FQGNSA. The CDR3 DNA reads TGTGCCAGCAGCTTAGGCGGAGTCAATGAGCAGTTCTTC. It specifies CASSLGGVNEQFF.

This chain links TRBV7-9 with TRBJ1-4; no clear D gene. V lost 2 bases, J lost 4 bases, and 8 bases lay in between. The germline gives CDR1 SEHNR, CDR2 FQNEAQ (reference sequence). CDR3 length: 14 residues. CDR3 coding DNA: TGTGCCAGCAGCTTAAGAACAGATAATGAAAAACTGTTTTTT. Protein: CASSLRTDNEKLFF.

This clone was seen only once. This sequence joins TRBV28 and TRBJ1-5, with D unclear. CDR3 size: 14 residues. Looked up from germline, CDR1 is MDHEN and CDR2 is SYDVKM. V lost 3 bases to trimming and J lost 5 bases, with 11 bases between them. The CDR3 DNA reads as TGTGCCAGCAGTTTCGGAGAAGATTATCAGCCCCAGCATTTT. It translates to CASSFGEDYQPQHF.

The chain links TRBV19 to TRBJ1-1; D remains ambiguous. CDR1 and CDR2 from the germline V gene are LNHDA and SQIVND (reference sequence). The CDR3 covers 15 residues. V gave up 5 bases and J gave up 4 bases, with 17 bases separating them. The CDR3 loop reads CASSSVGLGSTEAFF. In DNA form, the CDR3 reads TGTGCCAGTAGTTCTGTGGGTTTAGGGAGCACTGAAGCTTTCTTT.

V usage is TRBV2 and J usage is TRBJ1-3; D is ambiguous. The germline gives CDR1 SNHLY, CDR2 FYNNEI. This CDR3 spans 16 amino acids. Trimming shortened V by 6 bases and J by 0 bases, and 15 bases separated the two germline ends. CDR3 protein: CASRVDRRSSGNTIYF. The CDR3 DNA is TGTGCCAGCAGAGTCGACCGACGGAGCTCTGGAAACACCATATATTTT.

On this clone: The sample carries other DNA sequences with the same CDR3. The chain combines TRBV5-4 with TRBJ1-2; D remains unclear. Trimming left V 0 bases short and J 3 bases short, with 6 bases between. Per germline, CDR1 SGHNT and CDR2 YYREEE (reference sequence). The CDR3 contains 13 residues. This CDR3 reads CASSLGRDYGYTF. The CDR3 DNA sequence: TGTGCCAGCAGCTTGGGCCGAGACTATGGCTACACCTTC. The whole variable domain, filled in from reference TRBV5-4 and TRBJ1-2, reads ETGVTQSPTHLIKTRGQQVTLRCSSQSGHNTVSWYQQALGQGPQFIFQYYREEENGRGNFPPRFSGLQFPNYSSELNVNALELDDSALYLCASSLGRDYGYTFGSGTRLTVV.

CDR3 protein: CSVEVHSGNYGYTF. CDR3 DNA sequence: TGCAGCGTTGAAGTCCACAGCGGCAACTATGGCTACACCTTC. This rearrangement joins TRBV29-1 to TRBJ1-2; D gene ambiguous. The CDR3 spans 14 residues. The V gene's germline CDR1 is SQVTM and CDR2 ANQGSEA. V dropped 1 base and J dropped 2 bases, with 11 bases sitting between them.

As to this clone: The germline gene is not matched at one end of the junction; a read error may be the cause. J is TRBJ1-1 and V is TRBV15, with D perhaps TRBD1 (6 bases). CDR1 and CDR2 (germline): LNHNV, YYDKDF (reference sequence). This CDR3 region has 13 residues. The CDR3 reads CAASRGGDTEAFF. CDR3 in DNA: TGTGCCGCCAGCAGAGGGGGGGACACTGAAGCTTTCTTT.

The J gene is TRBJ2-7, the V gene TRBV5-1, with 10 bases identical to TRBD2. The CDR3 sequence is 22 residues long. Trimming took 4 bases from V and 3 from J; bases not matched to a gene: 28. Germline loops: CDR1 SGHRS, CDR2 YFSETQ. This chain's CDR3 is CASSPHTPLLAGPIYSYYEQYF. The DNA for the CDR3 is TGCGCCAGCAGCCCTCACACGCCCCTACTAGCGGGGCCCATCTATTCATACTACGAGCAGTACTTC.

This chain uses TRBV2 with TRBJ2-7, with D tentatively TRBD2 (6 bases). Trimming pared 0 bases from V and 1 base from J, leaving 19 bases between. The germline V gene has CDR1 SNHLY and CDR2 FYNNEI. The CDR3 extends over 18 amino acids. For the CDR3, the DNA is TGTGCCAGCAGTGAAGCGGCTGGGGTAGCGGAGGCGTCCTACGAGCAGTACTTC. Protein sequence: CASSEAAGVAEASYEQYF.

The chain carries TRBV7-2 and TRBJ2-3; 8 bases fit TRBD1. Germline-derived CDR1 and CDR2 are SGHTA and FQGNSA. The CDR3 consists of 16 residues. The V gene end was trimmed by 5 bases and the J gene end by 4 bases; junction bases not matched to a gene: 11. The CDR3 DNA follows: TGTGCCAGCAGCCCGGGACAGGATCGGTATTCAGATACGCAGTATTTT. It translates to CASSPGQDRYSDTQYF.

This sequence joins TRBV7-9 and TRBJ2-7, with 10 bases identical to TRBD1. The germline CDR1 and CDR2 sequences are SEHNR and FQNEAQ (reference sequence). This CDR3 spans 16 amino acids. The V and J ends lost 5 bases and 2 bases, in that order; junction bases with no gene match: 9. The CDR3 sequence is CASSPRTGTGAYEQYF. In DNA, the CDR3 is TGTGCCAGCAGCCCCAGGACCGGGACAGGGGCCTACGAGCAGTACTTC.

The chain recombines TRBV19 with TRBJ1-2, with D maybe TRBD1 (6 bases). The V and J ends lost 1 base and 4 bases respectively, with 16 bases between them. CDR3 size: 16 residues. Germline V lookup: CDR1 LNHDA, CDR2 SQIVND (reference sequence). The DNA of the CDR3 is TGTGCCAGTAGTATAGGACTCGAGGGGGTCGGCTATGGCTACACCTTC. It translates to CASSIGLEGVGYGYTF. The full variable domain, its missing parts supplied by reference TRBV19 and TRBJ1-2, is DGGITQSPKYLFRKEGQNVTLSCEQNLNHDAMYWYRQDPGQGLRLIYYSQIVNDFQKGDIAEGYSVSREKKESFPLTVTSAQKNPTAFYLCASSIGLEGVGYGYTFGSGTRLTVV.

J is TRBJ2-7 and V is TRBV6-5, with a possible D match to TRBD2 (6 bases). V lost 0 bases to trimming and J lost 7 bases, with 16 bases between them. Germline assignment: CDR1 MNHEY and CDR2 SVGAGI. There are 15 residues in the CDR3. CDR3 region: CASSYSRGDAGEQYF. The CDR3 region has the DNA TGTGCCAGCAGTTACTCTCGCGGGGACGCGGGGGAGCAGTACTTC.

The rearrangement joins TRBV7-9 to TRBJ1-2, with 7 bases that match TRBD1. The CDR3 runs to 14 residues. Unmatched junction bases numbered 11, after V lost 5 bases and J lost 8 bases. Germline-derived CDR1 and CDR2 are SEHNR and FQNEAQ (reference sequence). The CDR3 spells CASSRQDRPGGYTF. In DNA form, the CDR3 reads TGTGCCAGCAGCCGACAGGACAGGCCTGGGGGCTACACCTTC.

The chain carries TRBV19 and TRBJ2-1; TRBD2 matches at 7 bases. Germline V gives CDR1 LNHDA, CDR2 SQIVND (reference sequence). The CDR3 loop spans 15 amino acids. With V trimmed by 2 bases and J by 6 bases, 7 bases remained unmatched. This CDR3 is CASSISTGGGNEQFF. In DNA, the CDR3 is TGTGCCAGTAGTATATCAACGGGGGGAGGCAATGAGCAGTTCTTC.

J is TRBJ2-5 and V is TRBV6-1; no clear D. In germline, CDR1 is MNHNS, CDR2 SASEGT. Trimming removed 5 bases at V and 0 bases at J, with 13 bases between. The CDR3 sequence is 15 residues long. CDR3: CASSSSWADQETQYF. The CDR3 nucleotides read TGTGCCAGCAGTTCGTCGTGGGCCGACCAAGAGACCCAGTACTTC.

The chain couples TRBV10-1 to TRBJ2-5; 8 bases map to TRBD1. After removal of 2 bases from V and 11 bases from J, the junction contained 10 bases not matched to a gene. CDR1 is WNHNN, CDR2 SYGVQD, per germline (reference sequence). The CDR3 length is 14 residues. CDR3 coding DNA: TGCGCCAGCAGTGAGGGACAGGGCCGAGGGGAGCAGTACTTC. This codes for CASSEGQGRGEQYF.

The V gene is TRBV27, the J gene TRBJ1-6; TRBD1 is a possible D gene (5 bases). Between the trimmed V and J ends, which lost 0 bases and 6 bases, there was a span of 9 bases. There are 15 residues in the CDR3. Germline V gene data show CDR1 as MNHEY and CDR2 as SMNVEV (reference sequence). The CDR3, as DNA: TGTGCCAGCAGTTTATCTACAGGACCTAATTCACCCCTCCACTTT. As protein: CASSLSTGPNSPLHF.

The chain links TRBV7-8 to TRBJ2-3, with 12 bases aligning to TRBD1. The V segment lost 8 bases and the J segment 4 bases; nucleotides outside the gene matches: 7. This CDR3 contains 15 residues. The germline CDR1 and CDR2 sequences are SGHVS and FQNEAQ. The CDR3 protein is CASCRDRGLSDTQYF. The CDR3 nucleotides read TGTGCCAGCTGCCGGGACAGGGGGCTTTCAGATACGCAGTATTTT.

The chain links TRBV6-1 to TRBJ1-2; TRBD1 matches at 10 bases. Per the germline V gene, CDR1 is MNHNS and CDR2 is SASEGT. The ends lost 4 bases at V and 5 bases at J; junction bases unmatched: 10. This CDR3 comprises 16 residues. The CDR3 here is CASSASGDRGEYGYTF. In DNA form, the CDR3 reads TGTGCCAGCAGTGCATCCGGGGACAGGGGCGAATATGGCTACACCTTC.

This clone has more than one count but fewer than ten. This chain uses TRBV27 with TRBJ2-5; 9 bases fit TRBD2. Germline V gene data show CDR1 as MNHEY and CDR2 as SMNVEV (reference sequence). The CDR3 length is 15 residues. The ends lost 5 bases at V and 5 bases at J; junction bases unmatched: 9. CDR3 residues: CASSPHLAGTETQYF. CDR3 bases: TGTGCCAGCAGTCCCCATCTAGCGGGAACGGAGACCCAGTACTTC.

The chain combines TRBV7-3 with TRBJ1-5; D gene uncertain. The germline V and J ends were trimmed by 1 base and 5 bases, with 9 bases remaining between them. Germline V gene lookup returns CDR1 SGHTA and CDR2 FQGTGA. The CDR3 has 14 residues. As DNA, the CDR3 is TGTGCCAGCAGCTTAAGCCAGGCAGATCAGCCCCAGCATTTT. Residues: CASSLSQADQPQHF. The whole variable domain, remainder taken from reference TRBV7-3 and TRBJ1-5, is GAGVSQTPSNKVTEKGKYVELRCDPISGHTALYWYRQSLGQGPEFLIYFQGTGAADDSGLPNDRFFAVRPEGSVSTLKIQRTERGDSAVYLCASSLSQADQPQHFGDGTRLSIL.

The count of this clone is one. The CDR3 loop reads CASSLGSGSGETQYF. The CDR3 bases are TGTGCCAGCAGCTTGGGAAGCGGGAGCGGGGAGACCCAGTACTTC. The chain couples TRBV5-4 to TRBJ2-5, with TRBD2 identical over 8 bases. The CDR3 is made up of 15 amino acids. Trimming took 0 bases from V and 5 from J; bases not matched to a gene: 6. Germline CDR1 SGHNT, CDR2 YYREEE (reference sequence).

V gene TRBV11-2 combines with J gene TRBJ1-1; 7 bases line up with TRBD1. The CDR3 spans 15 residues. Germline V CDR1 and CDR2: SGHAT, FQNNGV. V lost 5 bases and J lost 7; bases outside the gene matches: 13. As DNA, the CDR3 is TGTGCCAGCAGCCTATGGGACAGCCTCCGACTTGAAGCTTTCTTT. It specifies CASSLWDSLRLEAFF.